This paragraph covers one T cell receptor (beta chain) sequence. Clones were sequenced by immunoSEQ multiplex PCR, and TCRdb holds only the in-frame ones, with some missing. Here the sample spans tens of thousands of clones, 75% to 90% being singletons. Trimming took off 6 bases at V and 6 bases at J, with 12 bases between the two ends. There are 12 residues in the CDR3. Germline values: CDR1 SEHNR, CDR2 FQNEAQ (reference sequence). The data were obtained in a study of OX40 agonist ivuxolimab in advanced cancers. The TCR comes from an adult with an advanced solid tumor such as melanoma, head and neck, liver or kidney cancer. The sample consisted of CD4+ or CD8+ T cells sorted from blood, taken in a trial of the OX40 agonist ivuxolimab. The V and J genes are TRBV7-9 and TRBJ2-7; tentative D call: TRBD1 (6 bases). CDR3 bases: TGTGCCAGCAGTTCGACAGGTCCCGAGCAGTACTTC. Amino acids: CASSSTGPEQYF.